This TCR beta chain was observed in a study of OX40 agonist ivuxolimab in advanced cancers. Data came from immunoSEQ multiplex PCR; TCRdb stores just in-frame clones and leaves some out. This table holds about 68,000 clones, about 84% found once. Note on this clone: Its antigen remains unidentified.

Study-wide points: Normalized expansion of T-cell clones was also low for some nonresponders. CD8+ T cells (on average) carried more expanded clones than CD4+ T cells. Dose levels from 0.1 to 3.0 mg/kg saw CD4+ and CD8+ blood T cells expand clonally by week 6.

Sequences were derived from CD4+ or CD8+ T cells sorted from blood, sampled in a trial of the OX40 agonist ivuxolimab. This TCR came from an adult with an advanced solid tumor such as melanoma, head and neck, liver or kidney cancer.

The CDR3: CASRKPLWSETQYF. CDR3 DNA sequence: TGTGCCAGCAGAAAACCGCTATGGTCGGAGACCCAGTACTTC. The chain couples TRBV5-8 to TRBJ2-5; D is ambiguous. The CDR3 is made up of 14 amino acids. Germline-derived CDR1 and CDR2 are SGHTS and YDEGEE. Trimming shortened V by 5 bases and J by 5 bases, and 16 bases separated the two germline ends.